One and the same sample provided the 12 T cell receptor beta chains below, sequenced in a study of T cells in women clearing cervical HPV infection (dated by TCRdb to about 2018). Library preparation employed the immunoSEQ multiplex PCR assay. TCRdb provides this immuneACCESS table in a form limited to in-frame rearrangements. Some clones are lacking; in checked studies, under half of them reflect an unresolved V gene, and why the rest are absent is not known. In this sample's table one finds 35,000 to 45,000 clones. 1.2% of the sample is held by the ten biggest clonotypes. Sequencing input: blood buffy coat. The source of these receptors is a woman aged 18-69 years with a cervical HPV16 infection that either progressed to CIN3+ or cleared (not recorded which).

Of note for this clone: The read halts 3 residues ahead of the CDR3 end, with the missing end drawn from the germline J gene. V gene TRBV5-1 combines with J gene TRBJ2-3, with TRBD1 matching 9 bases. Trimming removed 0 bases from V and 3 bases from J; junction bases left unmatched: 5. The CDR3 is 16 amino acids. Germline CDR1 reads SGHRS; CDR2 reads YFSETQ. Incomplete CDR3 DNA: TGCGCCAGCAGCTTGGGCGGGACAGGGTGGACAGATACG. Translation: CASSLGGTGWTDT. In full, the CDR3 reads CASSLGGTGWTDTQYF. The full variable domain, completed using reference TRBV5-1 and TRBJ2-3, is KAGVTQTPRYLIKTRGQQVTLSCSPISGHRSVSWYQQTPGQGLQFLFEYFSETQRNKGNFPGRFSGRQFSNSRSEMNVSTLELGDSALYLCASSLGGTGWTDTQYFGPGTRLTVL.

To note about this clone: Read sequence stops 3 residues before the CDR3 end, and the germline J gene provides the missing end. The rearrangement links TRBV5-5 to TRBJ1-4; 9 bases fit TRBD1. The CDR3 contains 15 residues. Germline CDR1 and CDR2: SGHKS and YYEKEE (reference sequence). V dropped 3 bases and J dropped 5; count of bases not matched to a gene: 5. The covered CDR3 bases are TGTGCCAGCAGCTCCGGACAGGGGTTAAATGAAAAA. Its protein product is CASSSGQGLNEK. The full CDR3 is CASSSGQGLNEKLFF.

As concerns this clone: Coverage ceases 3 residues before the CDR3 finishes, and the germline J gene fills in the end. V gene TRBV2 combines with J gene TRBJ1-5; 9 positions agree with TRBD1. This CDR3 spans 16 amino acids. The trim removed 7 bases at V and 1 base at J, leaving 8 bases unmatched. CDR1 SNHLY and CDR2 FYNNEI come from the germline V gene. The sequenced part of the CDR3 DNA is TGTGCCAGCAACGACAGGGGGAGGACGAGCAATCAGCCC. It encodes CASNDRGRTSNQP. The whole CDR3 reads CASNDRGRTSNQPQHF.

The CDR3 region is CASPGQDLMDYGYTF. CDR3 DNA, as far as it was read: TGTGCCAGTCCCGGACAGGACTTGATGGACTATGGC. The chain links TRBV19 to TRBJ1-2; TRBD1 agrees at 7 bases. The CDR3 is cut off 3 residues early in the read; its end comes from the germline J gene. The CDR3 is made up of 15 amino acids. Germline values: CDR1 LNHDA, CDR2 SQIVND (reference sequence). V trimming: 8 bases; J trimming: 3 bases; junction bases outside the gene matches: 12.

Concerning this clone: The CDR3 end lies 3 residues beyond the end of the read and is filled in from the germline J gene. The chain recombines TRBV2 with TRBJ2-5, with a possible D match to TRBD2 (5 bases). CDR3 length: 17 amino acids. Germline CDR1 and CDR2: SNHLY and FYNNEI. Trimming took off 3 bases at V and 0 bases at J, with 17 bases between the two ends. CDR3 bases read: TGTGCCAGCAGTGACCGCGGTATAGCGAGGTACCAAGAGACC. It specifies CASSDRGIARYQET. Given in full, the CDR3 is CASSDRGIARYQETQYF.

In the case of this clone: The read ends 3 residues early relative to the CDR3; the germline J gene fills the gap. This chain links TRBV28 with TRBJ1-2; 7 bases are a match to TRBD1. CDR1 MDHEN and CDR2 SYDVKM come from the germline V gene. This CDR3 comprises 13 residues. V gave up 11 bases and J gave up 4 bases; unmatched junction bases: 10. Partial CDR3 DNA: TGTGCCGGGAACGACAGGGACCGCTATGGC. Encoded protein: CAGNDRDRYG. The entire CDR3 protein is CAGNDRDRYGYTF.

Details on this clone: Read sequence stops 3 residues before the CDR3 end, and the germline J gene provides the missing end. The chain joins TRBV19 to TRBJ2-1; D is unresolved. Per the germline V gene, CDR1 is LNHDA and CDR2 is SQIVND (reference sequence). Deletions cut 3 bases from V and 7 bases from J, with 10 bases between. CDR3 length: 13 residues. This chain's CDR3 is CASSIVGWNEQFF. The DNA read from the CDR3 is TGTGCCAGTAGTATTGTGGGCTGGAATGAG. Based on the CDR3 plus reference TRBV19 and TRBJ2-1, the full variable domain is DGGITQSPKYLFRKEGQNVTLSCEQNLNHDAMYWYRQDPGQGLRLIYYSQIVNDFQKGDIAEGYSVSREKKESFPLTVTSAQKNPTAFYLCASSIVGWNEQFFGPGTRLTVL.

Concerning this clone: The observed sequence ends 3 residues before the CDR3 terminus, with the missing tail filled in from the germline J gene. The chain combines TRBV5-4 with TRBJ1-1, with D unresolved. The V end lost 1 base, the J end lost 3 bases, and 10 bases lay between the germline ends. CDR3 length equals 14 residues. The germline V gene encodes CDR1 SGHNT and CDR2 YYREEE (reference sequence). The CDR3 here is CASSLPGKHTEAFF. The sequenced CDR3 bases are TGTGCCAGCAGCTTGCCGGGGAAACACACTGAA.

As for this clone: The read halts 3 residues ahead of the CDR3 end, with the missing end drawn from the germline J gene. The rearrangement joins TRBV2 to TRBJ2-1; 9 bases are a match to TRBD2. Per the germline V gene, CDR1 is SNHLY and CDR2 is FYNNEI. The J segment lost 7 bases and the V segment lost 11 bases, leaving 15 bases of the junction unmatched. The CDR3 runs to 15 residues. The CDR3 here is CACTSGTSRINEQFF. CDR3 bases read: TGTGCCTGCACTTCCGGGACTAGCAGGATTAATGAG.

The CDR3 region is CASSQSLVEETQYF. The sequenced part of the CDR3 DNA is TGTGCCAGCAGCCAATCTCTCGTTGAAGAGACC. V gene TRBV4-2 combines with J gene TRBJ2-5; no clear D gene. The read terminates 3 residues before the CDR3 end, so the remaining end is supplied by the germline J gene. V shed 2 bases and J shed 3 bases, with 10 bases lying between them. The CDR3 sequence is 14 residues long. Germline V CDR1 and CDR2: LGHNA, YNFKEQ.

A note on this clone: The read gets to within 3 residues of the CDR3 end, and the germline J gene fills in the rest. The V gene is TRBV30, the J gene TRBJ2-2; D may be TRBD2 (7 bases). CDR1 GTSNPN and CDR2 SVGIG come from the germline V gene (reference sequence). The V and J ends lost 7 bases and 7 bases respectively, with 19 bases between them. CDR3 length equals 14 residues. CDR3 residues: CASGGGPGIGELFF. CDR3 bases read: TGTGCCTCTGGGGGGGGGCCTGGGATCGGGGAG.

Details on this clone: The read gets to within 3 residues of the CDR3 end, and the germline J gene fills in the rest. V gene TRBV6-2 or TRBV6-3 combines with J gene TRBJ2-3, with TRBD2 identical over 10 bases. Germline values: CDR1 MNHEY, CDR2 SVGEGT. CDR3 length equals 17 residues. This chain's CDR3 is CASQSASGGALGETQYF. The CDR3 DNA, read in part, is TGTGCCAGCCAGAGCGCGAGCGGGGGGGCTCTCGGGGAGACG.